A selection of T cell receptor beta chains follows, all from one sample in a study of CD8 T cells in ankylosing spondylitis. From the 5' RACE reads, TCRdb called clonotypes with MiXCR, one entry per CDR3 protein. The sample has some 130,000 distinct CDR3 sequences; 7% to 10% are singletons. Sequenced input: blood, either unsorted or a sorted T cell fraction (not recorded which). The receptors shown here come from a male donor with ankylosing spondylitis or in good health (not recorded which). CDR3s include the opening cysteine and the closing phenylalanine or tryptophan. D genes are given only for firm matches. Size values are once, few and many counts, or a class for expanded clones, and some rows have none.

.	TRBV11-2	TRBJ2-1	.	CASSDGTLYNEQFF	TGTGCCAGCAGCGACGGGACGCTTTACAATGAGCAGTTCTTC
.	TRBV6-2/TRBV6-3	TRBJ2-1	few	CASSSPDPYNEQFF	TGTGCCAGCAGTTCCCCGGACCCTTACAATGAGCAGTTCTTC
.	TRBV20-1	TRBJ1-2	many	CSARVIAGNYGYTF	TGCAGTGCTAGAGTAATCGCAGGGAACTATGGCTACACCTTC
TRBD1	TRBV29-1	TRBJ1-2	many	CSVGDRGTYGYTF	TGCAGCGTTGGGGACAGGGGAACCTATGGCTACACCTTC
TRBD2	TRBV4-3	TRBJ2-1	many	CASSDRASGDYNEQFF	TGCGCCAGCAGCGACCGGGCTAGCGGTGACTACAATGAGCAGTTCTTC
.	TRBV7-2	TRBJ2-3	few	CASSLTLLAGTDTQYF	TGTGCCAGCAGCCTAACTCTTCTGGCGGGCACAGATACGCAGTATTTT
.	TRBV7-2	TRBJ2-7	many	CASRLAVLDEQYF	TGTGCCAGCCGCTTAGCGGTTCTCGACGAGCAGTACTTC
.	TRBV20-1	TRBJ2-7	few	CSARNPGTGRSYEQYF	TGCAGTGCTAGGAACCCCGGCACAGGGCGGTCGTACGAGCAGTACTTC
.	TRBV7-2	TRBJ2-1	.	CASSEDRGLVHEQFF	TGTGCCAGCAGCGAAGACCGGGGCCTCGTCCATGAGCAGTTCTTC
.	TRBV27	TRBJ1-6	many	CAARGSSSYNSPLHF	TGTGCCGCACGGGGCTCAAGCTCCTATAATTCACCCCTCCACTTT
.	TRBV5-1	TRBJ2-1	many	CASSLAGGRNEQFF	TGCGCCAGCAGCTTGGCAGGCGGTAGAAATGAGCAGTTCTTC
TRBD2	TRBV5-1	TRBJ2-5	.	CASSYGGLAGGETQYF	TGCGCCAGCAGTTATGGAGGACTAGCGGGAGGAGAGACCCAGTACTTC
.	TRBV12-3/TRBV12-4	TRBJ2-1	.	CASSLGMSNNEQFF	TGTGCCAGCAGTTTGGGGATGTCGAACAATGAGCAGTTCTTC
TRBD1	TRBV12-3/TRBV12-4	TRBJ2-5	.	CASSPRDRSQETQYF	TGTGCCAGCAGTCCTCGGGACAGGAGCCAAGAGACCCAGTACTTC
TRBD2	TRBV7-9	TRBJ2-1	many	CASSQRLAGVNEQFF	TGTGCCAGCAGCCAAAGACTAGCGGGAGTTAATGAGCAGTTCTTC
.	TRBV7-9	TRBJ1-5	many	CASSLGSQPQHF	TGTGCCAGCAGCTTGGGGTCTCAGCCCCAGCATTTT
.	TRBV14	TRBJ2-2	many	CASRRSGVQTGELFF	TGTGCCAGCAGGCGATCGGGAGTACAGACCGGGGAGCTGTTTTTT
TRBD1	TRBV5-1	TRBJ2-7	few	CASSAPGTAYEQYF	TGCGCCAGCAGCGCACCCGGGACAGCCTACGAGCAGTACTTC
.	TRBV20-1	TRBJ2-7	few	CSASLSGFSYEQYF	TGCAGTGCTAGTTTATCGGGTTTCTCCTACGAGCAGTACTTC
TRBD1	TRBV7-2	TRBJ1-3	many	CASSTTGQKNTIYF	TGTGCCAGCAGCACAACGGGACAGAAAAACACCATATATTTT
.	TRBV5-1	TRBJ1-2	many	CASSLEGITYGYTF	TGCGCCAGCAGCTTGGAAGGTATCACCTATGGCTACACCTTC
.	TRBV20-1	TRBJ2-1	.	CSARFRTTGLIYNEQFF	TGCAGTGCTAGGTTCCGAACTACGGGACTCATCTACAATGAGCAGTTCTTC
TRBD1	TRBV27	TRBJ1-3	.	CASSLRGLSSGNTIYF	TGTGCCAGCAGTTTAAGGGGGCTGTCCTCTGGAAACACCATATATTTT
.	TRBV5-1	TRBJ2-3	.	CASSWLARSTDTQYF	TGCGCCAGCAGCTGGCTGGCGCGGAGCACAGATACGCAGTATTTT
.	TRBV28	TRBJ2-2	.	CASIRSPVPGELFF	TGTGCCAGCATCCGATCCCCGGTTCCCGGGGAGCTGTTTTTT
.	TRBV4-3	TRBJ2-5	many	CASSQGTRTLPLQETQYF	TGCGCCAGCAGCCAAGGTACAAGAACCCTGCCCCTCCAAGAGACCCAGTACTTC
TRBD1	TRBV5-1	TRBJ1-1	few	CASSPRTGDLNTEAFF	TGCGCCAGCAGCCCGAGGACAGGGGACTTGAACACTGAAGCTTTCTTT
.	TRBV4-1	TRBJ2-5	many	CASSLTQGSEETQYF	TGCGCCAGCAGCCTAACTCAGGGTTCAGAAGAGACCCAGTACTTC
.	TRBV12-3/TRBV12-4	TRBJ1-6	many	CASSLGGGGTPLHF	TGTGCCAGCAGTTTGGGCGGTGGGGGAACACCCCTCCACTTT
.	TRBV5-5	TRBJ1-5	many	CASSQGLSGNQPQHF	TGTGCCAGCAGCCAGGGCCTGAGCGGCAATCAGCCCCAGCATTTT
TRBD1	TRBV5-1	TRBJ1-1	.	CASSPQGTSNMNTQAFF	TGCGCCAGCAGCCCACAGGGGACGAGTAATATGAACACTCAAGCTTTCTTT
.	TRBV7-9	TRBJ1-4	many	CASSSAGASPGGLFF	TGTGCCAGCAGCTCGGCGGGGGCCTCCCCAGGAGGACTGTTTTTT
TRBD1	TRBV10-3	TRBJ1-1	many	CAISPGTVNTEAFF	TGTGCCATCAGTCCCGGGACAGTTAACACTGAAGCTTTCTTT
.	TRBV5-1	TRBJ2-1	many	CASSYLTSSSGPNEQFF	TGCGCCAGCAGCTATCTCACCAGTAGCTCAGGACCTAATGAGCAGTTCTTC
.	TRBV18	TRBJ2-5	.	CASSPSVPETQYF	TGTGCCAGCTCACCCTCGGTTCCAGAGACCCAGTACTTC
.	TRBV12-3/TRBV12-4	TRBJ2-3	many	CASSLIASSYGSGDTQYF	TGTGCCAGCAGTTTAATCGCTAGCTCCTATGGTAGTGGAGATACGCAGTATTTT
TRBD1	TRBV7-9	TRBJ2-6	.	CASSSGTGSSGANVLTF	TGTGCCAGCAGCTCCGGGACAGGGTCCTCTGGGGCCAACGTCCTGACTTTC
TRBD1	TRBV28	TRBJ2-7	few	CASRTGFWPYEQYF	TGTGCCAGCAGGACAGGGTTTTGGCCCTACGAGCAGTACTTC
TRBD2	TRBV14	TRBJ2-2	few	CASSQEPAGGTGELFF	TGTGCCAGCAGCCAAGAGCCAGCGGGAGGCACCGGGGAGCTGTTTTTT
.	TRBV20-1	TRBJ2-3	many	CSATHRRDKHTDTQYF	TGCAGTGCTACACACCGCCGGGACAAACACACAGATACGCAGTATTTT
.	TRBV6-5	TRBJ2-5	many	CASSYSPAGQETQYF	TGTGCCAGCAGTTACTCTCCAGCAGGCCAAGAGACCCAGTACTTC
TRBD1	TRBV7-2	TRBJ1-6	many	CASSLQGEYNSPLHF	TGTGCCAGCAGCTTACAGGGGGAGTATAATTCACCCCTCCACTTT
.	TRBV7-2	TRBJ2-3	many	CASSLDHFVDTQYF	TGTGCCAGCAGCTTAGACCATTTTGTGGATACGCAGTATTTT
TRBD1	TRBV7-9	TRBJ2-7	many	CASSLDRGLAYEQYF	TGTGCCAGCAGCCTGGACAGGGGGCTAGCCTACGAGCAGTACTTC
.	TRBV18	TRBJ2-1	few	CASSLGRSEGNEQFF	TGTGCCAGCTCACTGGGGCGGTCGGAGGGAAATGAGCAGTTCTTC
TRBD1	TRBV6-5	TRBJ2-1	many	CASSSSGQGKRNEQFF	TGTGCCAGCAGTTCCTCGGGACAGGGAAAAAGAAATGAGCAGTTCTTC
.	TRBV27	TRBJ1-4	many	CASSLTGSNEKLFF	TGTGCCAGCAGTTTAACAGGATCTAATGAAAAACTGTTTTTT
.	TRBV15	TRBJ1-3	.	CATSRDKTSGNTIYF	TGTGCCACCAGCAGAGATAAGACCTCTGGAAACACCATATATTTT
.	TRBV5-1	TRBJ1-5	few	CASSSGGPTSNQPQHF	TGCGCCAGCAGCTCCGGGGGGCCGACAAGCAATCAGCCCCAGCATTTT
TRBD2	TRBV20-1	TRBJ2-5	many	CSALAGGQETQYF	TGCAGTGCCCTAGCGGGAGGTCAAGAGACCCAGTACTTC
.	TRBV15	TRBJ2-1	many	CATSRDYPMGEYNEQFF	TGTGCCACCAGCAGAGATTACCCTATGGGAGAGTACAATGAGCAGTTCTTC